The 2 T cell receptor beta chains reported below all come from one sample, sequenced in a study of blood T cell repertoires in COVID-19. This table comes from immunoSEQ multiplex PCR, and its TCRdb copy is limited to in-frame clones, with some not included. The sample carries some 27,000 clones, 68% recorded once. The source material was peripheral blood. Source of these receptors: a human donor in a cohort sampled during active COVID-19.

This clone has just a few counts. This sequence joins TRBV19 and TRBJ2-2, with D maybe TRBD2 (5 bases). The ends were cut back, 1 base at V and 4 bases at J, with 10 bases in the middle. CDR1 is LNHDA and CDR2 is SQIVND in the germline V gene (reference sequence). CDR3 size: 15 residues. The CDR3: CASSIGFTSTGELFF. The CDR3 coding sequence is TGTGCCAGTAGTATAGGATTTACTAGCACCGGGGAGCTGTTTTTT.

The chain joins TRBV19 to TRBJ1-1; 7 bases line up with TRBD1. Germline assignment: CDR1 LNHDA and CDR2 SQIVND (reference sequence). This CDR3 region has 15 residues. The V segment lost 2 bases and the J segment 0 bases; nucleotides outside the gene matches: 3. The CDR3 nucleotides read TGTGCCAGTAGTATAAGGGGGCCGATGAACACTGAAGCTTTCTTT. It encodes CASSIRGPMNTEAFF.